This TCR beta chain was sequenced in a study of metastatic and nonmetastatic thyroid tumors. TCRdb called clones again from the PCR reads with MiXCR. The sample contains about 35,000 clones, roughly a sixth of which appear only once. Prior to thyroid surgery, none of the patients had received any treatment. J lost 2 bases, V lost 0 bases, and 4 bases had no gene match. The CDR3 consists of 15 residues. In germline, CDR1 is SGHRS, CDR2 YFSETQ. Material: blood. This chain links TRBV5-1 with TRBJ2-7; 8 nucleotides align to TRBD1. This sequence was found in a male donor with papillary thyroid cancer or a benign thyroid nodule (not recorded which). Some clones in this sample may be carry-over from other donors' samples. In DNA form, the CDR3 reads TGCGCCAGCAGCTTGGAAGGACAGGGACCCTACGAGCAGTACTTC. Its translation is CASSLEGQGPYEQYF.